The subject of this entry is one TCR beta chain. Its antigen is unidentified. Treatment defined: oral pan-JAK inhibitor, 5-10 mg twice daily. Peripheral blood, together with lesional scalp punch biopsies, was collected from alopecia areata patients. The data belong to a study of CD8+ T cells in alopecia areata. On the study more broadly: Tofacitinib was taken orally by treated patients, and the dose was 5 to 10 mg twice daily. Study-level findings and limits: In scalp and blood, many expanded lesional clones persisted during tofacitinib. When scalp samples are sequenced, resident alphabeta T cells of normal skin are also captured.

In germline, CDR1 is MNHEY, CDR2 SVGAGI. V was cut by 0 bases and J by 8 bases, with 16 bases left in between. This CDR3 has 15 amino acids. Reverse transcription of extracted RNA yielded cDNA, which provided the sequencing template. Some clones are missing from TCRdb's copy, which holds only in-frame ones; the method was immunoSEQ multiplex PCR. The sample has around 200,000 clones; under 70% are singletons. The V call is TRBV6-5, the J call TRBJ1-1, with unresolved D. Sequenced here: CD4+ T cells sorted from blood, sampled at week 4, from a patient treated with tofacitinib. The sequence derives from a human donor with alopecia areata. The CDR3 reads CASSYSILMGYEAFF. DNA for the CDR3: TGTGCCAGCAGTTACTCGATTCTCATGGGATACGAAGCTTTCTTT.